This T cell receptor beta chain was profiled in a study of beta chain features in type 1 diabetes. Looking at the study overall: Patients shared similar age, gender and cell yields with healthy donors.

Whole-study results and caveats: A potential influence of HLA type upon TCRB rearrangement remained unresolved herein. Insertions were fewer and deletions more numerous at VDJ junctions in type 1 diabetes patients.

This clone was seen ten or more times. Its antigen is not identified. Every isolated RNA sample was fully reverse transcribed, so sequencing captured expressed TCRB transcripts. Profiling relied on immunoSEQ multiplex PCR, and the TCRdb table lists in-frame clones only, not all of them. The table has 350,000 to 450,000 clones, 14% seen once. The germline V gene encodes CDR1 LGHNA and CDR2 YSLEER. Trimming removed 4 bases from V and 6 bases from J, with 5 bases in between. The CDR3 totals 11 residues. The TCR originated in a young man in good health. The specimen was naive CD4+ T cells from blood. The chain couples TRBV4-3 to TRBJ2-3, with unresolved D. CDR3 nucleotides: TGCGCCAGCAGCCCTCGTGATACGCAGTATTTT. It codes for CASSPRDTQYF.